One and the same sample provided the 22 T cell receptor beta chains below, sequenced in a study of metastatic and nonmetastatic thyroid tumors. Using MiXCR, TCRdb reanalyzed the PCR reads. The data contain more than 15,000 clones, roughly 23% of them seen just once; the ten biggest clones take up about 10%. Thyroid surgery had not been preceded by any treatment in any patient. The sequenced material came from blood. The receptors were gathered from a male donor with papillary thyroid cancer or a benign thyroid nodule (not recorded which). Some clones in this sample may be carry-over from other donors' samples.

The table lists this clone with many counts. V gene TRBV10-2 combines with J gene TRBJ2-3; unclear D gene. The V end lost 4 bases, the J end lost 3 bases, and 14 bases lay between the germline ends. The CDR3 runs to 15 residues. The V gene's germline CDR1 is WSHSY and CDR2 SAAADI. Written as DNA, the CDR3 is TGCGCCAGCAGTGCACGTCGTGCGGCAACAGATACGCAGTATTTT. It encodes CASSARRAATDTQYF.

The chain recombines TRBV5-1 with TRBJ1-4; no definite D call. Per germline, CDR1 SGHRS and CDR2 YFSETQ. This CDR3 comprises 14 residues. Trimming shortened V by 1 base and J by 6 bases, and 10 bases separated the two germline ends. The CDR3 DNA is TGCGCCAGCAGCTTGCGGGGATCTGATGAAAAACTGTTTTTT. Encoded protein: CASSLRGSDEKLFF.

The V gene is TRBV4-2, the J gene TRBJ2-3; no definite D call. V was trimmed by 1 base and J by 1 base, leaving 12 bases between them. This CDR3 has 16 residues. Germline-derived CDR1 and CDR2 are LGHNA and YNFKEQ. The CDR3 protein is CASSQGLSQRTDTQYF. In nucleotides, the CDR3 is TGTGCCAGCAGCCAAGGGTTAAGTCAACGCACAGATACGCAGTATTTT.

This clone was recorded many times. The CDR3 sequence is CASSAGTSTDTQYF. The CDR3, as DNA: TGTGCCAGCAGTGCGGGCACTAGCACAGATACGCAGTATTTT. The chain uses TRBV6-4 and TRBJ2-3, with no clear D. CDR3 length equals 14 residues. Germline V gives CDR1 MRHNA, CDR2 SNTAGT. The V end lost 4 bases, the J end lost 0 bases, and 8 bases lay between the germline ends.

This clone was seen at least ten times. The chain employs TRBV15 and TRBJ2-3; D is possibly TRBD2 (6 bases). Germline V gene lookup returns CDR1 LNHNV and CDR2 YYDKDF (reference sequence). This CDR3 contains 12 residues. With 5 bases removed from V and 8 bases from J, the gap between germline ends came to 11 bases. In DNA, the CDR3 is TGTGCCACCAGCGTCAGGAGGGGTACGCAGTATTTT. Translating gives CATSVRRGTQYF.

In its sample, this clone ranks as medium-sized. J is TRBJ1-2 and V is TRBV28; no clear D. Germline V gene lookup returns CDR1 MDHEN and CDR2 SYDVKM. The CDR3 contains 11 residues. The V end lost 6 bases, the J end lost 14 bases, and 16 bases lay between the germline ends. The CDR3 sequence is CASSLTRARTF. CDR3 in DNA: TGTGCCAGCAGCCTCACGAGGGCGAGGACCTTC.

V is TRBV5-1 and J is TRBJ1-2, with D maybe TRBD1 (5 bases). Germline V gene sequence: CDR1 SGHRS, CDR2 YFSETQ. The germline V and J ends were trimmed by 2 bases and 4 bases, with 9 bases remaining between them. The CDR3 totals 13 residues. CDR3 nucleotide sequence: TGCGCCAGCAGCTTCGGGCAGGGCTATGGCTACACCTTC. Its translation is CASSFGQGYGYTF.

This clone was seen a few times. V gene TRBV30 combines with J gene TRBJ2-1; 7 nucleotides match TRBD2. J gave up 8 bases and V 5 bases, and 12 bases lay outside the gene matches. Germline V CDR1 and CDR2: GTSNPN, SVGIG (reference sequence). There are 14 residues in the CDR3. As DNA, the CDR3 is TGTGCCTGGGGGGGAGAGCGGGATTGGGATGAGCAGTTCTTC. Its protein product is CAWGGERDWDEQFF. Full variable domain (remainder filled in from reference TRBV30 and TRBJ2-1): SQTIHQWPATLVQPVGSPLSLECTVEGTSNPNLYWYRQAAGRGLQLLFYSVGIGQISSEVPQNLSASRPQDRQFILSSKKLLLSDSGFYLCAWGGERDWDEQFFGPGTRLTVL.

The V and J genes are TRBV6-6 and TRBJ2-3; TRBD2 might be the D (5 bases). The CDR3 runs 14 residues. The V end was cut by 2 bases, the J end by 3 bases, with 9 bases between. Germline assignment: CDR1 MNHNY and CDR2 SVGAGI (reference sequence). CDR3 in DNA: TGTGCCAGCAGTTACGGGAGTTTGACAGATACGCAGTATTTT. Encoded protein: CASSYGSLTDTQYF.

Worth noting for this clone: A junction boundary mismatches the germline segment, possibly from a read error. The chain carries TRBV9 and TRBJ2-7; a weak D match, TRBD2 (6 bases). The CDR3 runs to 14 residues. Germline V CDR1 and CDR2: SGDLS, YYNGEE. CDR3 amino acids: CASSPSRGIREHYF. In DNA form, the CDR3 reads TGTGCCAGCAGCCCCTCACGCGGGATACGCGAGCATTACTTC.

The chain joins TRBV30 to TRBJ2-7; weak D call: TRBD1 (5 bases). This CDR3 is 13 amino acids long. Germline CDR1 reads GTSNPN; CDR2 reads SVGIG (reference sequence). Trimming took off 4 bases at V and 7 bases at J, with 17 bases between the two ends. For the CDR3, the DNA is TGTGCCTGGACTCCAGGGCTGTCTACAGAGCAGTACTTC. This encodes CAWTPGLSTEQYF. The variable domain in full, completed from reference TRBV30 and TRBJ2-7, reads SQTIHQWPATLVQPVGSPLSLECTVEGTSNPNLYWYRQAAGRGLQLLFYSVGIGQISSEVPQNLSASRPQDRQFILSSKKLLLSDSGFYLCAWTPGLSTEQYFGPGTRLTVT.

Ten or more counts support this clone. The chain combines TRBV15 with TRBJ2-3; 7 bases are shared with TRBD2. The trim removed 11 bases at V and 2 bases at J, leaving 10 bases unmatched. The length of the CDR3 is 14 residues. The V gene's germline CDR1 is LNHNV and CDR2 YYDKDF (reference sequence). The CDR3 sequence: CASSWGGPTDTQYF. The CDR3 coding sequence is TGTGCCTCTTCATGGGGGGGACCCACAGATACGCAGTATTTT.

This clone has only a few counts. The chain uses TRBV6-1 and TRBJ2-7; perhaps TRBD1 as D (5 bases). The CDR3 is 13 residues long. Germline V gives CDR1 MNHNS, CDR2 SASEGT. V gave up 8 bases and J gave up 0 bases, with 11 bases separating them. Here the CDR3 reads CASQLQDSYEQYF. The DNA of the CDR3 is TGTGCCAGCCAATTACAGGACTCCTACGAGCAGTACTTC.

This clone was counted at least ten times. CDR3 sequence: CSARDRDRGPGYTF. CDR3 sequence (DNA): TGCAGTGCTAGAGATCGGGACAGGGGGCCTGGCTACACCTTC. The chain joins TRBV20-1 to TRBJ1-2; 12 bases align to TRBD1. CDR1 DFQATT and CDR2 SNEGSKA come from the germline V gene (reference sequence). The CDR3 is made up of 14 amino acids. Trimming removed 0 bases from V and 7 bases from J; junction bases left unmatched: 3.

Here the CDR3 DNA reads TGCAGTGCTAGAGGGACTAACCCCTACGAGCAGTACTTC. Translation gives CSARGTNPYEQYF. The J gene is TRBJ2-7, the V gene TRBV20-1; a weak D match, TRBD2 (6 bases). In germline, CDR1 is DFQATT, CDR2 SNEGSKA (reference sequence). Deletions cut 1 base from V and 2 bases from J, with 9 bases between. The CDR3 consists of 13 residues.

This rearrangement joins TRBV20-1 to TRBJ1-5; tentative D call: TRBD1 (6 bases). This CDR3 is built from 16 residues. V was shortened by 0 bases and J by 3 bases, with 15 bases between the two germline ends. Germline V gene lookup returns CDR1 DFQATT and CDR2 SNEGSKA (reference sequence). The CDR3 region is CSAREPNQGSNQPQHF. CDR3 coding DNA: TGCAGTGCTAGAGAGCCCAACCAGGGGTCCAATCAGCCCCAGCATTTT.

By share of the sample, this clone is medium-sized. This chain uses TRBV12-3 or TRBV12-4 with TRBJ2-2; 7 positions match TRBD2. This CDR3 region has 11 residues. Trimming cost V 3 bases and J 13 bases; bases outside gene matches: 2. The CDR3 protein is CASSLAGALFF. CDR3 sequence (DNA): TGTGCCAGCAGTTTGGCGGGAGCGCTGTTTTTT.

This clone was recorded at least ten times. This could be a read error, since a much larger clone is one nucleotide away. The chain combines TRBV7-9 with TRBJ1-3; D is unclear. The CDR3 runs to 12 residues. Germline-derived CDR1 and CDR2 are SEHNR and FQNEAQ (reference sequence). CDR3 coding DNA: TGTGCCAGCGGCTTCCAGGGAAACACCATATATTTT. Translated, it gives CASGFQGNTIYF.

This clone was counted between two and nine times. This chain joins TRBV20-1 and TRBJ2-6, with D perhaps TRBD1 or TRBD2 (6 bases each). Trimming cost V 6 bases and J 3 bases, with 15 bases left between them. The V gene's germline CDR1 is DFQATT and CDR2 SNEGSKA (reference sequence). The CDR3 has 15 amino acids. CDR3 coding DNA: TGCAGTGCCCACATCGGGGGCTATGGGGCCAACGTCCTGACTTTC. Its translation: CSAHIGGYGANVLTF.

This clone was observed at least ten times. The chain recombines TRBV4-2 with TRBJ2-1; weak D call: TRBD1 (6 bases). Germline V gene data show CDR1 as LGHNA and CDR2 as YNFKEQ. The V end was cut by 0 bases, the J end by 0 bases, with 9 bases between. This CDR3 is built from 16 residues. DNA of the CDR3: TGTGCCAGCAGCCAAGAGGGGGCGGGCTCCTACAATGAGCAGTTCTTC. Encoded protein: CASSQEGAGSYNEQFF.

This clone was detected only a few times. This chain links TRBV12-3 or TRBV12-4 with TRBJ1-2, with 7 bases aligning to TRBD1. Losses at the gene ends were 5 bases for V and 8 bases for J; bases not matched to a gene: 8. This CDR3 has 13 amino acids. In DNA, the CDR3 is TGTGCCAGCAGTCCACGACAGGGAGACGGCTACACCTTC. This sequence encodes CASSPRQGDGYTF.

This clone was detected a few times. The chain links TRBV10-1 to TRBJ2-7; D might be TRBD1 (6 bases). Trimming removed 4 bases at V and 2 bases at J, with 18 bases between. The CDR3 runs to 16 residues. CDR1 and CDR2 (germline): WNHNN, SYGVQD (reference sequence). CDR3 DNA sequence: TGCGCCAGCAGTGTTTATGAGGGGACACCTCCCTACGAGCAGTACTTC. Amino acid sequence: CASSVYEGTPPYEQYF.